The sequence of this T cell receptor beta chain was determined in a study of blood T cell repertoires in COVID-19. The overall study: The United States, Italy and Spain supplied acute and convalescent COVID-19 samples. T cells, B-cell-depleted T cells, or PBMCs supplied cDNA or gDNA.

Measured with immunoSEQ multiplex PCR; TCRdb has only the in-frame clones, and not every one. Found here are roughly 230,000 clones, around 83% of them singletons; the top ten hold just under 7.5%. This CDR3 region has 14 residues. Looked up from germline, CDR1 is LGHDT and CDR2 is YNNKEL (reference sequence). The germline V and J ends were trimmed by 2 bases and 4 bases, with 11 bases remaining between them. This sequence originates from a woman in her forties or fifties with acute or convalescent COVID-19. This sequence joins TRBV3-1 (or the pseudogene TRBV3-2) and TRBJ1-2; possibly TRBD1 for D (5 bases). The source material was peripheral blood. The CDR3 DNA is TGTGCCAGCAGCCAAAGGCAGGGCAGCTATGGCTACACCTTC. Translating it yields CASSQRQGSYGYTF.